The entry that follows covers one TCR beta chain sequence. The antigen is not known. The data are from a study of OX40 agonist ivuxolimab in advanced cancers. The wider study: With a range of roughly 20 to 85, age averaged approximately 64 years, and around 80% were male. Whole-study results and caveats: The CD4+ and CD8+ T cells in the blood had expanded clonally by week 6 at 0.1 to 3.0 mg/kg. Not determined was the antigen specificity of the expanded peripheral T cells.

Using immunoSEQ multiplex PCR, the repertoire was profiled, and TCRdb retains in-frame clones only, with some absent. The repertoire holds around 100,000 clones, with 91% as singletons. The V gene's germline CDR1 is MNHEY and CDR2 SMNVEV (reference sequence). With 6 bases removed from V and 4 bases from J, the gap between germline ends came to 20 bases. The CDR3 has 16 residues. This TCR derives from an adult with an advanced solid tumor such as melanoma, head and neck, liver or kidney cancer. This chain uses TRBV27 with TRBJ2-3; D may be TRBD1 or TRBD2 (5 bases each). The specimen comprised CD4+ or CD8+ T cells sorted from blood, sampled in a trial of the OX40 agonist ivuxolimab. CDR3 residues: CASSLTRVGGADTQYF. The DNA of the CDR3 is TGTGCCAGCAGCTTAACCCGGGTTGGGGGTGCAGATACGCAGTATTTT.